This TCR beta chain originates from a study of monozygotic twins with inflammatory bowel disease. Investigators made cDNA in eight separate reactions per sample. TCRdb reprocessed the 5' RACE reads; each CDR3 protein has one entry and no DNA is given. The specimen's table records around 450,000 distinct CDR3 sequences. The CDR3 has 14 amino acids. Germline CDR1 and CDR2: ENHRY and SYGVKD. Regarding the study as a whole: Other individuals had fewer clonotypes in common with IBD patients than with healthy twins, especially with disease activity. Resolution of different T cell subtypes was not achieved. Using the inverse Simpson index, IBD patients had lower TCRbeta diversity than healthy co-twins.

A note on this clonotype: Its matching antigen is unknown.

This TCR derives from a human donor with ulcerative colitis or Crohn's disease, or a healthy co-twin of an affected twin (not recorded which). V and J are TRBV10-3 and TRBJ2-3; TCRdb lists TRBD2, though no DNA is available to test this call. Sequenced material: blood. CDR3 amino acids: CAISASGETDTQYF.